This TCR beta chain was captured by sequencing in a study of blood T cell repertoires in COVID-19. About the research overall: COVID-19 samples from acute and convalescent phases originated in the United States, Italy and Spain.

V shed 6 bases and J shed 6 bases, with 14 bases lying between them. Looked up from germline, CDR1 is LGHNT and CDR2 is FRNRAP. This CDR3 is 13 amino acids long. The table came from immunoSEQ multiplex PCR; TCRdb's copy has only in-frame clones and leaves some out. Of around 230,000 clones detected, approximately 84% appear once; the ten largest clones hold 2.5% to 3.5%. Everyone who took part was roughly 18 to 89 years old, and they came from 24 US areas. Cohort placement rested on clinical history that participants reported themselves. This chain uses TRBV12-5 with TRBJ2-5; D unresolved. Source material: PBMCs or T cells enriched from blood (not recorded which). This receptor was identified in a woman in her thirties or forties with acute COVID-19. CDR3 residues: CASGSGSYKTQYF. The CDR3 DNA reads TGTGCTAGTGGCTCCGGGTCCTATAAGACCCAGTACTTC.